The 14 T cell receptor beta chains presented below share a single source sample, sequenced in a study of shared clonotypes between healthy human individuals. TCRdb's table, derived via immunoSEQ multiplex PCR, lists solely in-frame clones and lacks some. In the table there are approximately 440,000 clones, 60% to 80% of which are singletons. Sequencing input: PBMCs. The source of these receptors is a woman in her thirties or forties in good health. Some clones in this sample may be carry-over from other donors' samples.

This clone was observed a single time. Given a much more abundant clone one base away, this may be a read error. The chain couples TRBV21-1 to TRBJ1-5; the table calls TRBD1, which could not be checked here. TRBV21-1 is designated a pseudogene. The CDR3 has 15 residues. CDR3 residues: CASTIGGWGNQPQHF. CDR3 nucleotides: TGTGCCAGCACCATAGGGGGATGGGGCAATCAGCCCCAGCATTTT.

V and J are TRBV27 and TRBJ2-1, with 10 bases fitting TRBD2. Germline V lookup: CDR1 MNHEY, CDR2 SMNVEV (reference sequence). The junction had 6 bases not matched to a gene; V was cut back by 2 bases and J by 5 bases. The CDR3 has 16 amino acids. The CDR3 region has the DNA TGTGCCAGCAGTTTAAGGGGACTAGCGACAAACAATGAGCAGTTCTTC. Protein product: CASSLRGLATNNEQFF.

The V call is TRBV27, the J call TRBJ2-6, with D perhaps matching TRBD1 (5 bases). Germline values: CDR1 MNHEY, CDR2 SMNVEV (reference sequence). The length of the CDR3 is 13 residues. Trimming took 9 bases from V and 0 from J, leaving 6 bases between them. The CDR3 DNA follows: TGTGCCAGTGGGGCCTCTGGGGCCAACGTCCTGACTTTC. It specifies CASGASGANVLTF.

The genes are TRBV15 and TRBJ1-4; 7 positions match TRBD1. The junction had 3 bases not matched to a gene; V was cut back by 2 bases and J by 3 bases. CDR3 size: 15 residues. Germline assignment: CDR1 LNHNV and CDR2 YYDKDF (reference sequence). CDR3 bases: TGTGCCACCAGCAGAACCGGGACAGCTAATGAAAAACTGTTTTTT. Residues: CATSRTGTANEKLFF.

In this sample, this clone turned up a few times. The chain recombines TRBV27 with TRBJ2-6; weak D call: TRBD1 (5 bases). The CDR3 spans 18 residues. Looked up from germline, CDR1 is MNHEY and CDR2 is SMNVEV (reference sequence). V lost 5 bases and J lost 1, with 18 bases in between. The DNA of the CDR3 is TGTGCCAGCAGTCCTGACAGTTTTTATCATTCTGGGGCCAACGTCCTGACTTTC. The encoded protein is CASSPDSFYHSGANVLTF.

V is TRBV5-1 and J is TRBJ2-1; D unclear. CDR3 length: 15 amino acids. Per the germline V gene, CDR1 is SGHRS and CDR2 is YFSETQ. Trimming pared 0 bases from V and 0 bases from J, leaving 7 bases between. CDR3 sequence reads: CASSLDPDSYNEQFF. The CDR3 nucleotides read TGCGCCAGCAGCTTGGATCCGGACTCCTACAATGAGCAGTTCTTC.

The DNA for the CDR3 is TGTGCCAGTAGTCAGGGCTCTGGGGCCAACGTCCTGACTTTC. It yields the protein CASSQGSGANVLTF. V gene TRBV19 combines with J gene TRBJ2-6; D possibly corresponds to TRBD1 (5 bases). V was clipped by 5 bases and J by 0 bases, with 5 bases between them. The CDR3 length is 14 residues. Germline values: CDR1 LNHDA, CDR2 SQIVND (reference sequence).

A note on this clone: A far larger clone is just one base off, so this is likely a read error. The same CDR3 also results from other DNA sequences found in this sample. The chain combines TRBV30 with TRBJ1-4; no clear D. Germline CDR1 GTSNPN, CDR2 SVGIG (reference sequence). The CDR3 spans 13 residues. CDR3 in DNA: TGTGCCTGGAGTGTACCGCGGGGTGAAAAACTGTTTTTC. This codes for CAWSVPRGEKLFF.

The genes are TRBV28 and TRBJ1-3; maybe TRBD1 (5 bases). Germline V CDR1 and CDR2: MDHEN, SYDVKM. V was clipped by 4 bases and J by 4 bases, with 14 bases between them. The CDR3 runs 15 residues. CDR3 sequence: CASSSPGREGNTIYF. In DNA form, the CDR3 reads TGTGCCAGCAGTTCCCCGGGGCGCGAGGGAAACACCATATATTTT.

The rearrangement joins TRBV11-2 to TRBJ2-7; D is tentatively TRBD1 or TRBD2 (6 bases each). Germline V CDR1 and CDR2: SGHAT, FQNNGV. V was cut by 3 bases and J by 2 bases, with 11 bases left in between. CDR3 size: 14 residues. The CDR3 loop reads CASSLQGGPYEQYF. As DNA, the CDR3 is TGTGCCAGCAGCTTGCAAGGGGGGCCCTACGAGCAGTACTTC.

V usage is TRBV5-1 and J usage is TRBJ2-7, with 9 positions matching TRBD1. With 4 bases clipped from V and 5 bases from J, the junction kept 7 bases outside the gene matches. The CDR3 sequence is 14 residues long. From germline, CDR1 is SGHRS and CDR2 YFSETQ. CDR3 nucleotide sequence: TGCGCCAGCAGCACACAGGGGGCTTACAACGAGCAGTACTTC. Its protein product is CASSTQGAYNEQYF.

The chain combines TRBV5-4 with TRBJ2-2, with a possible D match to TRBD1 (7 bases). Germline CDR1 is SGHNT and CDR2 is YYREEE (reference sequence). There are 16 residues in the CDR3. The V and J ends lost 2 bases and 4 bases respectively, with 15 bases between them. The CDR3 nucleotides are TGTGCCAGCAGCTTCCCAGGGGGGCGCAGCACCGGGGAGCTGTTTTTT. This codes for CASSFPGGRSTGELFF.

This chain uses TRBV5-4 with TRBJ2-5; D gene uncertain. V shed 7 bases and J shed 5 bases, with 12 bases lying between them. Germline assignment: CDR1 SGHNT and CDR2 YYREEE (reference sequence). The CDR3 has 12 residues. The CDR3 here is CASSSRAETQYF. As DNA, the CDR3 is TGTGCCAGCTCCTCAAGGGCGGAGACCCAGTACTTC.

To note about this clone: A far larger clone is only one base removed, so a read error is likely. In nucleotides, the CDR3 is TGTGCCAGCAGTTTACTCTCGACAGGGGGGGATGGGCAGTACTTC. Encoded protein: CASSLLSTGGDGQYF. The gene calls are TRBV28 and TRBJ2-7; 9 bases match TRBD1. CDR1 is MDHEN, CDR2 SYDVKM, per germline. Trimming removed 2 bases from V and 9 bases from J; junction bases left unmatched: 11. The CDR3 extends over 15 amino acids.